The text below deals with one T cell receptor beta chain. The germline V gene has CDR1 SGHRS and CDR2 YFSETQ. Trimming took off 4 bases at V and 5 bases at J, with 18 bases between the two ends. The CDR3 spans 15 residues. Some clones are missing from TCRdb's copy, which holds only in-frame ones; the method was immunoSEQ multiplex PCR. Here the sample spans 2 million to 2.5 million clones, 90% to 95% being singletons. The data belong to a study of shared clonotypes between healthy human individuals. This receptor was obtained from a man younger than 35 in good health. The rearrangement links TRBV5-1 to TRBJ2-5; either TRBD1 or TRBD2 may supply D (6 bases each). Material for sequencing was naive CD4+ T cells sorted from blood. Subset noted: CD45RA+ positively selected. In nucleotides, the CDR3 is TGCGCCAGCAGCGTGACGACTAGGGGGGATGAGACCCAGTACTTC. It is translated as CASSVTTRGDETQYF.